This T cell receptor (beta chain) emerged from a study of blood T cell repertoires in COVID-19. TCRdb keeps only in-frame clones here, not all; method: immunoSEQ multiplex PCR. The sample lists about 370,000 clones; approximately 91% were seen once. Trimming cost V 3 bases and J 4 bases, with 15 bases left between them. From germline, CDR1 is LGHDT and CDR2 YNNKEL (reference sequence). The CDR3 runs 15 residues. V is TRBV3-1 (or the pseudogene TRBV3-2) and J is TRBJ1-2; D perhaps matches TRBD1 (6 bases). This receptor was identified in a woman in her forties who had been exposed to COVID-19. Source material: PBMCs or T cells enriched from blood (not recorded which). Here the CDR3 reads CASSHSLTGRYGYTF. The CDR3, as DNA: TGTGCCAGCAGCCACTCGTTGACAGGACGCTATGGCTACACCTTC.